Shown below are 15 T cell receptor beta chains from a single sample sequenced in a study of blood T cell repertoires in COVID-19. Data came from immunoSEQ multiplex PCR; TCRdb stores just in-frame clones and leaves some out. In the table there are about 22,000 clones, roughly 87% of which are singletons. The sequenced sample was peripheral blood. The receptors originated from a man aged 70 or older with acute or convalescent COVID-19.

This clone has just one count. The chain links TRBV9 to TRBJ2-7, with 9 bases identical to TRBD2. CDR3 length: 19 amino acids. CDR1 SGDLS and CDR2 YYNGEE come from the germline V gene. V lost 2 bases, J lost 4 bases, and 19 bases stayed unmatched. The CDR3 here is CASSVVIEGRGGGAYEQYF. The CDR3 region has the DNA TGTGCCAGCAGCGTCGTTATCGAGGGACGTGGCGGGGGGGCGTACGAGCAGTACTTC. The whole variable domain, remainder taken from reference TRBV9 and TRBJ2-7, is DSGVTQTPKHLITATGQRVTLRCSPRSGDLSVYWYQQSLDQGLQFLIQYYNGEERAKGNILERFSAQQFPDLHSELNLSSLELGDSALYFCASSVVIEGRGGGAYEQYFGPGTRLTVT.

The chain combines TRBV5-1 with TRBJ2-2; D remains ambiguous. The CDR3 runs 14 residues. Germline values: CDR1 SGHRS, CDR2 YFSETQ. Between the trimmed V and J ends, which lost 1 base and 1 base, there was a span of 5 bases. CDR3 sequence: CASSLSQNTGELFF. The CDR3 region has the DNA TGCGCCAGCAGCTTGTCACAGAACACCGGGGAGCTGTTTTTT. The whole variable domain, remainder taken from reference TRBV5-1 and TRBJ2-2, is KAGVTQTPRYLIKTRGQQVTLSCSPISGHRSVSWYQQTPGQGLQFLFEYFSETQRNKGNFPGRFSGRQFSNSRSEMNVSTLELGDSALYLCASSLSQNTGELFFGEGSRLTVL.

This chain links TRBV10-1 with TRBJ2-2; D is unresolved. Germline CDR1 is WNHNN and CDR2 is SYGVQD (reference sequence). The CDR3 extends over 17 amino acids. V shed 2 bases and J shed 1 base, with 14 bases lying between them. CDR3 amino acids: CASSERFGRGNTGELFF. DNA for the CDR3: TGCGCCAGCAGTGAGAGGTTTGGCAGAGGGAACACCGGGGAGCTGTTTTTT.

The CDR3 sequence is CASSLVPGGNTEAFF. The CDR3 bases are TGTGCCAGCAGCTTAGTACCAGGGGGGAACACTGAAGCTTTCTTT. The V and J genes are TRBV11-2 and TRBJ1-1; TRBD1 aligns across 7 bases. With 1 base clipped from V and 1 base from J, the junction kept 3 bases outside the gene matches. Germline-derived CDR1 and CDR2 are SGHAT and FQNNGV. The CDR3 consists of 15 residues.

V usage is TRBV2 and J usage is TRBJ1-3; TRBD1 matches at 7 bases. Germline V gives CDR1 SNHLY, CDR2 FYNNEI. The V segment lost 4 bases and the J segment 0 bases; nucleotides outside the gene matches: 9. There are 17 residues in the CDR3. As DNA, the CDR3 is TGTGCCAGCAGTGCCGACAGGGCTACGAGCTCTGGAAACACCATATATTTT. It yields the protein CASSADRATSSGNTIYF. The variable domain in full, with the rest retrieved from reference TRBV2 and TRBJ1-3, is EPEVTQTPSHQVTQMGQEVILRCVPISNHLYFYWYRQILGQKVEFLVSFYNNEISEKSEIFDDQFSVERPDGSNFTLKIRSTKLEDSAMYFCASSADRATSSGNTIYFGEGSWLTVV.

This rearrangement joins TRBV29-1 to TRBJ2-3; maybe TRBD1 (6 bases). The V and J ends lost 3 bases and 3 bases respectively, with 13 bases between them. This CDR3 contains 14 residues. The germline gives CDR1 SQVTM, CDR2 ANQGSEA. CDR3 residues: CSVDHPQGTDTQYF. As DNA, the CDR3 is TGCAGCGTTGATCATCCCCAGGGGACAGATACGCAGTATTTT.

This sequence joins TRBV28 and TRBJ2-3; 13 bases match TRBD2. The CDR3 loop spans 17 amino acids. With V trimmed by 6 bases and J by 1 base, 7 bases remained unmatched. Germline loops: CDR1 MDHEN, CDR2 SYDVKM. CDR3 loop: CASSNRLAGGGTDTQYF. CDR3 sequence (DNA): TGTGCCAGCAGCAATCGACTAGCGGGAGGTGGCACAGATACGCAGTATTTT.

CDR3 nucleotide sequence: TGTGCCAGCAGCCACAGACCAACCTACGAGCAGTACTTC. Translating gives CASSHRPTYEQYF. The rearrangement links TRBV7-8 to TRBJ2-7; D gene ambiguous. V lost 5 bases and J lost 2, with 10 bases in between. CDR1 and CDR2 (germline): SGHVS, FQNEAQ. The CDR3 runs to 13 residues.

The V gene is TRBV30, the J gene TRBJ1-4; perhaps TRBD1 as D (5 bases). The CDR3 consists of 14 residues. V dropped 1 base and J dropped 8 bases, with 14 bases sitting between them. Germline V CDR1 and CDR2: GTSNPN, SVGIG (reference sequence). This CDR3 reads CAWSAGRGGEKLFF. CDR3 bases: TGTGCCTGGAGTGCGGGGCGCGGGGGGGAAAAACTGTTTTTT.

The V and J genes are TRBV20-1 and TRBJ1-1; 7 bases match TRBD1. The length of the CDR3 is 11 residues. Germline CDR1 and CDR2: DFQATT and SNEGSKA (reference sequence). V lost 6 bases to trimming and J lost 8 bases; unmatched junction nucleotides: 6. CDR3 in amino acids: CSAPDRPEAFF. CDR3 bases: TGCAGTGCACCGGACAGGCCAGAAGCTTTCTTT.

The rearrangement uses TRBV9 and TRBJ1-1, with D possibly matching TRBD1 (6 bases). Germline lookup yields CDR1 SGDLS and CDR2 YYNGEE. V lost 2 bases and J 4 bases, leaving 18 bases between the germline ends. The CDR3 loop spans 16 amino acids. The CDR3 DNA is TGTGCCAGCAGCGTGAAAACAGGGACCCCTATCACTGAAGCTTTCTTT. Protein: CASSVKTGTPITEAFF.

This chain joins TRBV12-3 or TRBV12-4 and TRBJ1-2; D is undetermined. Between the trimmed V and J ends, which lost 6 bases and 4 bases, there was a span of 12 bases. The CDR3 consists of 13 residues. The CDR3 nucleotides read TGTGCCAGCAGCTCACGTGGCATCTATGGCTACACCTTC. Protein: CASSSRGIYGYTF.

CDR3 nucleotide sequence: TGCAGCGTCACTCCCGGACGGACTACCTCCTACGAGCAGTACTTC. Its translation: CSVTPGRTTSYEQYF. This rearrangement joins TRBV29-1 to TRBJ2-7; D is perhaps TRBD2 (6 bases). The V gene's germline CDR1 is SQVTM and CDR2 ANQGSEA. V lost 6 bases and J lost 0, with 18 bases in between. This CDR3 spans 15 amino acids.

In nucleotides, the CDR3 is TGTGCTAGTGGCCCCCGAGCCCCTGAAGCTTTCTTT. This sequence encodes CASGPRAPEAFF. The rearrangement links TRBV12-5 to TRBJ1-1; D gene uncertain. The CDR3 runs 12 residues. Germline V gives CDR1 LGHNT, CDR2 FRNRAP. The V end lost 6 bases, the J end lost 6 bases, and 11 bases lay between the germline ends. Combining the CDR3 with reference TRBV12-5 and TRBJ1-1 gives the whole variable domain DARVTQTPRHKVTEMGQEVTMRCQPILGHNTVFWYRQTMMQGLELLAYFRNRAPLDDSGMPKDRFSAEMPDATLATLKIQPSEPRDSAVYFCASGPRAPEAFFGQGTRLTVV.

The chain links TRBV9 to TRBJ1-6, with a possible D match to TRBD1 (5 bases). CDR3 size: 17 residues. CDR1 and CDR2 (germline): SGDLS, YYNGEE. Between the trimmed V and J ends, which lost 0 bases and 9 bases, there was a span of 19 bases. In DNA, the CDR3 is TGTGCCAGCAGCGTAGAAGATGGGGCAGGAATGGCTTCACCCCTCCACTTT. Translation: CASSVEDGAGMASPLHF.